These T cell receptor beta chains were read from a single sample in a study of shared clonotypes between healthy human individuals. The method was immunoSEQ multiplex PCR; TCRdb's version includes in-frame clones alone and lacks a portion of them. The table lists some 2,500,000 clones, over 85% of them singletons. Sequencing was carried out using naive CD4+ T cells from PBMCs. All receptors derive from a man aged 18 to 30 in good health. Some clones in this sample may be carry-over from other donors' samples. Each CDR3 is given with its conserved first and last residue. Each record gives: clone size, J gene, D gene, V gene, CDR3 protein, CDR3 DNA. D genes are given only for firm matches. Only part of the rows carry a size: once, few, many, or a class if the clone is expanded.

. | TRBJ2-7 | . | TRBV7-2 | CASSLVARRDEQYF | TGTGCCAGCAGCTTAGTGGCCCGACGTGACGAGCAGTACTTC
. | TRBJ2-1 | . | TRBV7-2 | CASSPWVGEQFF | TGTGCCAGCAGCCCGTGGGTGGGTGAGCAGTTCTTC
. | TRBJ2-7 | TRBD1 | TRBV10-3 | CAISESIGGDHEQYF | TGTGCCATCAGTGAGTCGATAGGGGGCGACCACGAGCAGTACTTC
. | TRBJ2-7 | TRBD1 | TRBV19 | CASRSGRGHPYEQYF | TGTGCCAGTAGGTCGGGCAGGGGGCACCCCTACGAGCAGTACTTC
. | TRBJ2-7 | . | TRBV27 | CASSFLGSRVYYEQYF | TGTGCCAGCAGTTTTTTGGGCTCGCGGGTTTACTACGAGCAGTACTTC
. | TRBJ2-7 | . | TRBV28 | CASSQASGTREQYF | TGTGCCAGCAGCCAGGCATCCGGGACTCGCGAGCAGTACTTC
once | TRBJ2-7 | TRBD1 | TRBV7-3 | CASSLVGQGSYEQYF | TGTGCCAGCAGCTTAGTGGGACAGGGCTCCTACGAGCAGTACTTC
. | TRBJ2-4 | . | TRBV7-2 | CASSLDGSIQYF | TGTGCCAGCAGCTTAGATGGGAGCATTCAGTACTTC
. | TRBJ2-1 | . | TRBV5-4 | CASQRQEGNNEQFF | TGTGCCAGCCAAAGACAGGAAGGGAACAATGAGCAGTTCTTC
. | TRBJ1-2 | . | TRBV18 | CASSPPSGANYGYTF | TGTGCCAGCTCACCTCCCTCAGGGGCTAACTATGGCTACACCTTC
. | TRBJ2-1 | . | TRBV5-1 | CASSLGGYYNEQFF | TGCGCCAGCAGCCTAGGGGGTTACTACAATGAGCAGTTCTTC
. | TRBJ2-7 | TRBD1 | TRBV7-2 | CASSYDRGDEQYF | TGTGCCAGCAGTTATGACAGGGGGGACGAGCAGTACTTC
. | TRBJ2-7 | TRBD2 | TRBV2 | CASKGGLAGFTYEQYF | TGTGCCAGCAAAGGCGGGCTAGCGGGATTTACCTACGAGCAGTACTTC
once | TRBJ2-7 | TRBD2 | TRBV5-1 | CASNPTSSSYEQYF | TGCGCCAGCAACCCGACTAGCAGCTCCTACGAGCAGTACTTC
. | TRBJ2-5 | TRBD1 | TRBV5-1 | CASSLTGALETQYF | TGCGCCAGCAGTTTGACAGGGGCTCTAGAGACCCAGTACTTC
. | TRBJ1-2 | . | TRBV28 | CASSDGYYGYTF | TGTGCCAGCAGCGATGGATACTATGGCTACACCTTC
once | TRBJ2-5 | . | TRBV5-1 | CASRQGQETQYF | TGCGCCAGCAGACAGGGACAAGAGACCCAGTACTTC
. | TRBJ2-3 | . | TRBV7-2 | CASSLDQIDTQYF | TGTGCCAGCAGCTTAGATCAAATAGATACGCAGTATTTT
. | TRBJ1-1 | . | TRBV30 | CAWTPRMEGHTEAFF | TGTGCCTGGACCCCCAGAATGGAGGGGCACACTGAAGCTTTCTTT
. | TRBJ1-6 | . | TRBV5-1 | CASSFGQTRLSPLHF | TGCGCCAGCAGCTTCGGACAGACGCGCCTTTCACCCCTCCACTTT
few | TRBJ1-1 | . | TRBV30 | CAWSLYPGRGPMNTEAFF | TGTGCCTGGAGCCTGTACCCCGGGAGAGGCCCTATGAACACTGAAGCTTTCTTT
. | TRBJ2-1 | TRBD2 | TRBV5-1 | CASSLGASGYNEQFF | TGCGCCAGCAGCTTGGGGGCTAGCGGGTACAATGAGCAGTTCTTC
. | TRBJ2-5 | TRBD1 | TRBV7-3 | CASSLTFSDRGETQYF | TGTGCCAGCAGCTTAACGTTCTCTGACAGGGGTGAGACCCAGTACTTC
. | TRBJ1-3 | TRBD1 | TRBV28 | CASSLTGGSGNTIYF | TGTGCCAGCAGCCTGACAGGGGGTTCTGGAAACACCATATATTTT
. | TRBJ2-7 | TRBD1 | TRBV28 | CASSSPAGTAYEQYF | TGTGCCAGCAGTTCTCCAGCCGGGACAGCTTACGAGCAGTACTTC
. | TRBJ2-3 | TRBD1 | TRBV6-1 | CASSTRDREPDTQYF | TGTGCCAGCAGTACCCGGGACAGGGAACCAGATACGCAGTATTTT
. | TRBJ2-5 | . | TRBV15 | CATSSDRWRETQYF | TGTGCCACCAGCAGCGACAGGTGGCGGGAGACCCAGTACTTC
. | TRBJ1-5 | TRBD1 | TRBV9 | CASSPNTGTGENQPQHF | TGTGCCAGCAGCCCTAATACCGGGACAGGGGAAAATCAGCCCCAGCATTTT
. | TRBJ2-1 | TRBD2 | TRBV5-1 | CASRGAGGDNEQFF | TGCGCCAGCAGAGGAGCGGGAGGGGACAATGAGCAGTTCTTC
. | TRBJ2-7 | TRBD1 | TRBV28 | CASRVSGQGGVHEQYF | TGTGCCAGCAGAGTATCGGGACAGGGGGGTGTCCACGAGCAGTACTTC
. | TRBJ2-7 | . | TRBV19 | CASSPARAAKTYEQYF | TGTGCCAGTAGTCCCGCCCGGGCAGCCAAAACCTACGAGCAGTACTTC
. | TRBJ2-7 | TRBD2 | TRBV5-5 | CASSLPGTRSYEQYF | TGTGCCAGCAGCTTGCCCGGGACTAGGTCCTACGAGCAGTACTTC
. | TRBJ1-1 | . | TRBV29-1 | CSDANRANTEAFF | TGCAGCGATGCAAACAGGGCGAACACTGAAGCTTTCTTT
. | TRBJ1-1 | . | TRBV4-1 | CASSHPGQPNTEAFF | TGCGCCAGCAGCCACCCCGGACAGCCTAACACTGAAGCTTTCTTT
. | TRBJ1-1 | . | TRBV4-2 | CASSETNGSGAKAFF | TGTGCCAGCAGCGAAACAAACGGTTCAGGGGCCAAAGCTTTCTTT
. | TRBJ1-3 | . | TRBV11-2 | CASSLDPQGFSGNTIYF | TGTGCCAGCAGCTTAGATCCTCAGGGGTTCTCTGGAAACACCATATATTTT
once | TRBJ2-1 | TRBD1 | TRBV7-2 | CASSFYAGQVQYNEQFF | TGTGCCAGCAGCTTCTACGCTGGACAGGTCCAATACAATGAGCAGTTCTTC
. | TRBJ2-7 | . | TRBV7-9 | CASSLAGQTYEQYF | TGTGCCAGCAGCTTAGCGGGACAAACCTACGAGCAGTACTTC
. | TRBJ1-2 | . | TRBV7-2 | CASSLAGEYYGYTF | TGTGCCAGCAGCTTAGCGGGGGAATACTATGGCTACACCTTC
. | TRBJ1-5 | TRBD1 | TRBV28 | CASRRDRGGQPQHF | TGTGCCAGCAGGCGAGACAGGGGAGGTCAGCCCCAGCATTTT
. | TRBJ2-5 | TRBD2 | TRBV5-8 | CASSGAGTRVETQYF | TGTGCCAGCAGCGGGGCCGGGACTAGGGTAGAGACCCAGTACTTC
. | TRBJ2-6 | TRBD2 | TRBV7-2 | CASSLKAGASGANVLTF | TGTGCCAGCAGCCTCAAAGCGGGAGCCTCTGGGGCCAACGTCCTGACTTTC
. | TRBJ1-5 | . | TRBV30 | CAWREPFRDQPQHF | TGTGCCTGGAGGGAGCCTTTCAGGGATCAGCCCCAGCATTTT
. | TRBJ1-3 | . | TRBV28 | CASSGHGRPGNTIYF | TGTGCCAGCAGTGGACACGGCCGACCTGGAAACACCATATATTTT
. | TRBJ2-7 | . | TRBV2 | CASSVQESSYEQYF | TGTGCCAGCAGTGTTCAGGAATCCTCCTACGAGCAGTACTTC
. | TRBJ2-2 | . | TRBV20-1 | CSASVGGELFF | TGCAGTGCTAGTGTTGGGGGGGAGCTGTTTTTT
. | TRBJ2-5 | TRBD2 | TRBV10-3 | CAISDSPGLAGPTQYF | TGTGCCATCAGTGACTCACCGGGACTAGCGGGACCTACCCAGTACTTC
. | TRBJ1-1 | . | TRBV5-1 | CASSLIVGGTEAFF | TGCGCCAGCAGCTTAATAGTGGGGGGCACTGAAGCTTTCTTT
. | TRBJ2-7 | . | TRBV30 | CAWSPGYEQYF | TGTGCCTGGAGCCCAGGCTACGAGCAGTACTTC
. | TRBJ2-3 | TRBD2 | TRBV9 | CASSPRLAGDSDTQYF | TGTGCCAGCAGCCCTCGACTAGCGGGAGACTCAGATACGCAGTATTTT
. | TRBJ2-1 | TRBD2 | TRBV18 | CASSLQREDNEQFF | TGTGCCAGCTCGCTACAGCGGGAGGACAATGAGCAGTTCTTC
. | TRBJ1-1 | TRBD1 | TRBV4-1 | CASSQVGQGPNTEAFF | TGCGCCAGCAGCCAAGTCGGACAGGGCCCGAACACTGAAGCTTTCTTT
. | TRBJ2-5 | . | TRBV5-4 | CASSLRAFGETQYF | TGTGCCAGCAGCTTGAGGGCTTTTGGGGAGACCCAGTACTTC
once | TRBJ2-7 | TRBD2 | TRBV18 | CASSPWGLAGSSYEQYF | TGTGCCAGCTCTCCCTGGGGGCTAGCGGGCAGCTCCTACGAGCAGTACTTC
. | TRBJ2-2 | . | TRBV19 | CASSIVVAATGELFF | TGTGCCAGTAGTATAGTGGTGGCAGCCACCGGGGAGCTGTTTTTT
. | TRBJ2-2 | . | TRBV6-6 | CASSYREANTGELFF | TGTGCCAGCAGTTACCGGGAAGCGAACACCGGGGAGCTGTTTTTT
once | TRBJ2-3 | TRBD2 | TRBV7-3 | CASSSRLAGSADTQYF | TGTGCCAGCAGCTCGCGACTAGCGGGATCGGCAGATACGCAGTATTTT
. | TRBJ2-5 | . | TRBV5-4 | CASSRREYQETQYF | TGTGCCAGCAGCCGACGGGAGTACCAAGAGACCCAGTACTTC
. | TRBJ1-1 | TRBD1 | TRBV7-9 | CASSLSGQGEAFF | TGTGCCAGCAGCTTATCAGGACAGGGAGAAGCTTTCTTT
. | TRBJ2-3 | . | TRBV11-3 | CASSLGSRVSDTQYF | TGTGCCAGCAGCTTAGGGTCCAGGGTTTCGGATACGCAGTATTTT